Listed here is a single T cell receptor beta chain. Its antigen is unknown. This record comes from a study of cytomegalovirus exposure and HLA in healthy donors. CDR1 and CDR2 (germline): MNHEY, SMNVEV (reference sequence). The length of the CDR3 is 14 residues. V trimming: 6 bases; J trimming: 2 bases; junction bases outside the gene matches: 4. Broader study findings: Researchers counted around 160 TCR beta chains as cytomegalovirus-associated. Per published accounts, TCR beta sequences correctly predicted the HLA-A and HLA-B alleles of most subjects. Previous analysis showed most TCR beta V segments were productive about 90% or about 30% of the time.

The PCR made use of 60 Vbeta and 13 Jbeta primers. The table came from immunoSEQ multiplex PCR; TCRdb's copy has only in-frame clones and leaves some out. The repertoire has approximately 210,000 clones, roughly 80% of them found once; the top ten carry 2.1%. V is TRBV27 and J is TRBJ2-7, with 10 bases matching TRBD2. Sequencing used PBMCs. This receptor was obtained from a woman aged 25-40 years in good health and CMV-seropositive. CDR3 DNA sequence: TGTGCCAGCAGCCCTAGCGGGGGCCCCTACGAGCAGTACTTC. It yields the protein CASSPSGGPYEQYF.